This T cell receptor (beta chain) was identified in a study of vaccination and CD4 T cells after COVID-19. For the study at large: Typically, post-vaccine samples were obtained a median approximately 70 days after dose two, within a range of 14 to 241.

CDR1 is SGHNT, CDR2 YENEEA, per germline. This CDR3 has 13 amino acids. Between the trimmed V and J ends, which lost 6 bases and 1 base, there was a span of 9 bases. As for treatment: approximately 9-day PBMC culture with coronavirus spike peptide pools or control peptides (ViraFEST assay). Via ViraFEST, peptide pools expanded antigen-specific T cells before TCR sequencing. With the Oncomine TCR Beta short-read assay, DNA from cultured CD4+ T cells was sequenced. CD4+ T cells were cultured, and genomic DNA was extracted from them. TCRdb independently ran MiXCR on the PCR reads; one entry per CDR3 protein. Here the sample spans around 14,000 distinct CDR3 sequences, over 45% being singletons. Points on this clonotype: Its target is not known.

The material was CD4+ T cells from blood, cultured in vitro, obtained before SARS-CoV-2 vaccination. This TCR derives from a human donor who had recovered from COVID-19. J is TRBJ1-1 and V is TRBV11-3; D unresolved. The CDR3 spells CASRSSQNTEAFF. The DNA for the CDR3 is TGTGCCAGCAGATCCAGCCAGAACACTGAAGCTTTCTTT.